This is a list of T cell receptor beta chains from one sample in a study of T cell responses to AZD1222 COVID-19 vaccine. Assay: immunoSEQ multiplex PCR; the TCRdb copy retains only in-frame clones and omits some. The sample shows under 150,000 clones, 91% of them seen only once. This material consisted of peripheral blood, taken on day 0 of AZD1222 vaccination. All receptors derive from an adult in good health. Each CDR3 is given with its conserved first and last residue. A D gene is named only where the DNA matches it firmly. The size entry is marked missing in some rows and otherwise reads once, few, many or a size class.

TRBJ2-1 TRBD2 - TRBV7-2 TGTGCCAGCAGCTTAGGAGCGGGAGAACCCTACAATGAGCAGTTCTTC CASSLGAGEPYNEQFF
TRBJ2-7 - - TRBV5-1 TGCGCCAGCAGCAAGGACTCCTACGAGCAGTACTTC CASSKDSYEQYF
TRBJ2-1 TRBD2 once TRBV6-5 TGTGCCAGCAGTTCCGGGACTAAAATTAATGAGCAGTTCTTC CASSSGTKINEQFF
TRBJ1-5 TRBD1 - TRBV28 TGTGCCAGCAGTGGGACAGGGGGCCAGCCCCAGCATTTT CASSGTGGQPQHF
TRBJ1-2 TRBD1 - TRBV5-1 TGCGCCAGCAGCCAGGGACAGGGAGATGGCTACACCTTC CASSQGQGDGYTF
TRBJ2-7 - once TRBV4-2 TGTGCCAGCAGCCAAGTTCTGGGTACCTACGAGCAGTACTTC CASSQVLGTYEQYF
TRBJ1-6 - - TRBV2 TGTGCCAGCAGGGGAACGGGCTATTCACCCCTCCACTTT CASRGTGYSPLHF
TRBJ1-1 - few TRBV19 TGTGCCAGTAGTTGGGGACTTAGTACTGAAGCTTTCTTT CASSWGLSTEAFF
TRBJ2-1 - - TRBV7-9 TGTGCCAGCAGCCACGATCGGGGGGCTTACAATGAGCAGTTCTTC CASSHDRGAYNEQFF
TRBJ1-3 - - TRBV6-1 TGTGCCAGCAGTGAAGGGACATTATCTGGAAACACCATATATTTT CASSEGTLSGNTIYF
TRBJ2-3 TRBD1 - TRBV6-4 TGTGCCAGCAGTGAAAGGACAGGTAGCACAGATACGCAGTATTTT CASSERTGSTDTQYF
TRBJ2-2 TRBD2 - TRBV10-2 TGCGCCAGCAGTGAAGTGGCGGGAGTGGACACCGGGGAGCTGTTTTTT CASSEVAGVDTGELFF
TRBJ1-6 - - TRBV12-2 TGTGCAAGTGGCGGTGATTCAGAACAGATTAATTCACCCCTCCACTTT CASGGDSEQINSPLHF
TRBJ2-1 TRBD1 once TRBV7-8 TGTGCCAGCAGCTTAGTCGAGACAGGGCTTGGGGATGAGCAGTTCTTC CASSLVETGLGDEQFF
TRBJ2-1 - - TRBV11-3 TGTGCCAGCAGCTTCTCAGGGACCAACAATGAGCAGTTCTTC CASSFSGTNNEQFF
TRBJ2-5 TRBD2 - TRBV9 TGTGCCAGCAGTGATGTGGCGGGAGGCCAAGAGACCCAGTACTTC CASSDVAGGQETQYF
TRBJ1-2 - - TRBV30 TGTGCCTGGACCCGTCCAGGATTTAACTATGGCTACACCTTC CAWTRPGFNYGYTF
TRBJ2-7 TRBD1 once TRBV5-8 TGTGCCAGCAGCACACGGACAGGGGGGGGGTACGAGCAGTACTTC CASSTRTGGGYEQYF
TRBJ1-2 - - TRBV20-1 TGCAGTGCTAGTACTTTGAGCTATGGCTACACCTTC CSASTLSYGYTF
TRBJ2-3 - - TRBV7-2 TGTGCCAGCAGCTCGCAATACCAGGCAGATACGCAGTATTTT CASSSQYQADTQYF
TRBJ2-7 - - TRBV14 TGTGCCAGCAGCCAATATCCAGACTCCTACGAGCAGTACTTC CASSQYPDSYEQYF
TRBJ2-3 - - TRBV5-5 TGTGCCAGCAGCTTGGCGATCACTAGCACAGATACGCAGTATTTT CASSLAITSTDTQYF
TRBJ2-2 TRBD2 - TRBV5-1 TGCGCCAGCAGCTCCATTAGCGGGCAGAACACCGGGGAGCTGTTTTTT CASSSISGQNTGELFF
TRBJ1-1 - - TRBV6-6 TGTGCCAGCAGTACCATACCGGGACCCCACCCTGAAGCTTTCTTT CASSTIPGPHPEAFF
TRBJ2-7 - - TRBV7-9 TGTGCCAGCAGCTCGACTCGTTACGAGCAGTACTTC CASSSTRYEQYF
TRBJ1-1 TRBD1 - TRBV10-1 TGCGCCAGCAGTAAGGACAGGGTTGCTGAAGCTTTCTTT CASSKDRVAEAFF
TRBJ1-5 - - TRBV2 TGTGCCAGCAGTCAAAGGGGGGGTACCAATCAGCCCCAGCATTTT CASSQRGGTNQPQHF
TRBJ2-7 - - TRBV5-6 TGTGCCAGCAGCTGGGGACTGGTCGCCCTCGAGCAGTACTTC CASSWGLVALEQYF
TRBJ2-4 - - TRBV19 TGTGCCAGTAGTATAAAGCATGGGGCTACCAAAAACATTCAGTACTTC CASSIKHGATKNIQYF